The text below deals with one TCR beta chain. These data originate in a study of cytotoxic CD8 clonotypes in ibrutinib-treated CLL. The intended depth for sequencing was 1 in 200,000 to 1 in 1 million T cells. Assay used: immunoSEQ multiplex PCR; TCRdb lists only in-frame clones, some missing. The repertoire has some 140,000 clones, about 80% of them found once; the top ten carry roughly 13%. The V and J ends lost 5 bases and 11 bases, in that order; junction bases with no gene match: 11. The CDR3 covers 15 residues. Looked up from germline, CDR1 is WNHNN and CDR2 is SYGVQD (reference sequence). Sequencing used PBMCs, obtained after 12 months of ibrutinib treatment. This sequence joins TRBV10-1 and TRBJ2-1; TRBD1 matches at 11 bases. This TCR came from a human donor with chronic lymphocytic leukemia. The CDR3 coding sequence is TGCGCCAGCAGTCCCCCGGGACAGGGGGTGAAGAAGCAGTTCTTC. Amino acids: CASSPPGQGVKKQFF.